The T cell receptor beta chain under discussion was sequenced for a study of shared clonotypes between healthy human individuals. The method was immunoSEQ multiplex PCR; TCRdb's version includes in-frame clones alone and lacks a portion of them. The sample has 2,500,000 or so clones, 85% to 95% seen once. This CDR3 is built from 14 residues. The germline V gene has CDR1 MNHEY and CDR2 SVGAGI. Trimming took off 5 bases at V and 3 bases at J, with 13 bases between the two ends. The sequencing input was naive CD4+ T cells sorted from blood. Noted subset: CD45RA+ positively selected. This TCR was sampled from a man aged 18 to 29 in good health. This chain joins TRBV6-5 and TRBJ1-2; D may be TRBD1 (5 bases). CDR3 in DNA: TGTGCCAGCAGTCCATGGGGGGATTACTATGGCTACACCTTC. Protein product: CASSPWGDYYGYTF.